A selection of T cell receptor beta chains follows, all from one sample in a study of CD8+ T cells in alopecia areata. Sequenced by immunoSEQ multiplex PCR; TCRdb stores in-frame clones only, minus some. The sample has 89,000 or so clones; about 51% are singletons. Sequencing was carried out using NKG2D-high CD8+ T cells sorted from blood. These receptors all stem from a human donor with alopecia areata. Each CDR3 is given with its conserved first and last residue. D genes are given only for firm matches. The size field is filled for only some rows; it gives once, few, many or a size class.

cdr3_length	v_call	clone_size	j_call	d_call	cdr3_nt	cdr3_aa
14	TRBV28	NA	TRBJ2-1	TRBD1	TGTGCCAGCACGGGGACAGGGTTGGACAATGAGCAGTTCTTC	CASTGTGLDNEQFF
13	TRBV5-4	NA	TRBJ2-5	NA	TGTGCCAGCAGTCCGGGGTTACAAGAGACCCAGTACTTC	CASSPGLQETQYF
14	TRBV29-1	few	TRBJ2-3	NA	TGCAGCGTTGAAGGGCAGGGAGGCACAGATACGCAGTATTTT	CSVEGQGGTDTQYF
15	TRBV9	NA	TRBJ1-1	NA	TGTGCCAGCAGCGTAGATGAGGCCCTGAACACTGAAGCTTTCTTT	CASSVDEALNTEAFF
14	TRBV7-8	NA	TRBJ1-5	NA	TGTGCCAGCAGCTTATACGAGGGAAATCAGCCCCAGCATTTT	CASSLYEGNQPQHF
13	TRBV29-1	few	TRBJ1-5	NA	TGCAGCGTTGCAGGTCCGGAGGCTCAGCCCCAGCATTTT	CSVAGPEAQPQHF
15	TRBV10-2	NA	TRBJ2-1	TRBD2	TGCGCCAGCAGTGAGGAAACTAGCGGGAGTGGTGAGCAGTTCTTC	CASSEETSGSGEQFF
16	TRBV27	NA	TRBJ2-7	NA	TGTGCCAGCAGTTTATCCCCGGCTAGCGTTATAAACGAGCAGTACTTC	CASSLSPASVINEQYF
15	TRBV29-1	NA	TRBJ1-2	TRBD1	TGCAGCGCCATAGGGGGACAGGGAATTAGTTATGGCTACACCTTC	CSAIGGQGISYGYTF
13	TRBV28	few	TRBJ2-1	NA	TGTGCCAGCAGCCACCGGCTCTACAATGAGCAGTTCTTC	CASSHRLYNEQFF
14	TRBV30	few	TRBJ1-1	NA	TGTGCCTGGAGGACAGCTTACATGAACACTGAAGCTTTCTTT	CAWRTAYMNTEAFF
15	TRBV9	NA	TRBJ1-2	TRBD1	TGTGCCAGCAGCGGGTGGACAGGGTTAAAGTATGGCTACACCTTC	CASSGWTGLKYGYTF
11	TRBV29-1	NA	TRBJ2-1	NA	TGCAGCGTAATCGACCCGGATGAGCAGTTCTTC	CSVIDPDEQFF
14	TRBV7-9	NA	TRBJ2-7	NA	TGTGCCAGCAGCTCCGACCGGGACGGCTACGAGCAGTACTTC	CASSSDRDGYEQYF
14	TRBV30	NA	TRBJ2-6	NA	TGTGCCTGGAAAACTGCCTCTGGGGCCAACGTCCTGACTTTC	CAWKTASGANVLTF
15	TRBV7-9	NA	TRBJ1-1	NA	TGTGCCAGCAGCTGGAGCCGGGACAAGAACACTGAAGCTTTCTTT	CASSWSRDKNTEAFF
12	TRBV29-1	few	TRBJ1-1	NA	TGCAGCGCCGAGGACGAGAACACTGAAGCTTTCTTT	CSAEDENTEAFF
14	TRBV4-2	few	TRBJ2-7	TRBD2	TGTGCCAGCAGCCAAGAACTAGCGCCCTACGAGCAGTACTTC	CASSQELAPYEQYF
16	TRBV30	once	TRBJ2-3	NA	TGTGCCTGGAGAAAGACGCGCGGGGGCGCAGAGGATACGCAGTATTTT	CAWRKTRGGAEDTQYF
13	TRBV5-1	once	TRBJ2-1	NA	TGCGCCAGCAGCGACGGGGGAGAGAATGAGCAGTTCTTC	CASSDGGENEQFF
14	TRBV4-1	NA	TRBJ2-7	NA	TGCGCCAGCAGCCAAGTTGTTGGGTCTCACGAGCAGTACTTC	CASSQVVGSHEQYF
14	TRBV4-1	NA	TRBJ2-5	NA	TGCGCCAGCAGTCTCCGGGGGCCTCAAGAGACCCAGTACTTC	CASSLRGPQETQYF
11	TRBV27	few	TRBJ2-7	NA	TGTGCCAGCAGTTCGGGGGACGAGCAGTACTTC	CASSSGDEQYF
12	TRBV13	NA	TRBJ2-5	NA	TGTGCCAGCAGCCGTACCGGAGGGACCCAGTACTTC	CASSRTGGTQYF
13	TRBV5-6	NA	TRBJ1-2	TRBD1	TGTGCCAGCAGCTATGGACAGGGAGGTGGCTACACCTTC	CASSYGQGGGYTF
12	TRBV6-1	NA	TRBJ2-1	NA	TGTGCCAGCAGTGAAGGGGGTGTTGAGCAGTTCTTC	CASSEGGVEQFF
15	TRBV27	NA	TRBJ2-1	TRBD2	TGTGCCAGCAGTCGACTAGCGGGAGGGTACAATGAGCAGTTCTTC	CASSRLAGGYNEQFF
11	TRBV27	NA	TRBJ2-7	TRBD1	TGTGCCAGCAGTTTGGGACAGGGGGTGTACTTC	CASSLGQGVYF
15	TRBV2	NA	TRBJ2-3	NA	TGTGCCAGCAGTGAACTAGCATCTGGCACAGATACGCAGTATTTT	CASSELASGTDTQYF
15	TRBV7-9	few	TRBJ2-1	TRBD2	TGTGCCAGCAGCCCAGCGGGGGGGCTTATCTATGAGCAGTTCTTC	CASSPAGGLIYEQFF